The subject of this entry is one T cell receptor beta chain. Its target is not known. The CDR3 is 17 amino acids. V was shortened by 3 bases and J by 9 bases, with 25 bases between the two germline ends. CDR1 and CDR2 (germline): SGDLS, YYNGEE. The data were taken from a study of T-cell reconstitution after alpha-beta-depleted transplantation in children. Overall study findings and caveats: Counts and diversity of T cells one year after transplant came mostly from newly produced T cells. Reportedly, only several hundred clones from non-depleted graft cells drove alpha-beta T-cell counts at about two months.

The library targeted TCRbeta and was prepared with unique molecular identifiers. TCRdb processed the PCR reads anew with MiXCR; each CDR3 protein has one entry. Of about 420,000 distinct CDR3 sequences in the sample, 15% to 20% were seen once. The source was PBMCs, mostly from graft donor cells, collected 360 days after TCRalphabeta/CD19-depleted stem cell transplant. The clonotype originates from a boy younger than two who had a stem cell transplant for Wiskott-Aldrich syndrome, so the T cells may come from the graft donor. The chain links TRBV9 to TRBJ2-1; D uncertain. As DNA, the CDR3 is TGTGCCAGCAGCGCTGGTGGCCCTCACCCAGCGCGCGGTGAGCAGTTCTTC. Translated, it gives CASSAGGPHPARGEQFF.